The entry below gives a single T cell receptor (beta chain) sequence along with its context. The assay was immunoSEQ multiplex PCR, and TCRdb's table has in-frame clones only and misses some. The sample includes about 79,000 clones, roughly 80% of them seen just once. This CDR3 spans 13 amino acids. Germline loops: CDR1 SGHTA, CDR2 FQGTGA. V lost 8 bases and J 0 bases, leaving 9 bases between the germline ends. The data were obtained in a study of PD-1 blockade in mismatch repair-deficient tumors. Mismatch repair deficiency was confirmed in all patients, by PCR or immunohistochemistry. TCR sequencing covered a few patients who responded to pembrolizumab.

The sequence derives from an adult with mismatch repair-deficient cancer. The J gene is TRBJ2-3, the V gene TRBV7-3; D is unresolved. The sequencing used peripheral blood, collected 44 weeks after starting pembrolizumab. This CDR3 is CASGLTSTDTQYF. DNA of the CDR3: TGTGCCAGCGGGCTTACTAGCACAGATACGCAGTATTTT.